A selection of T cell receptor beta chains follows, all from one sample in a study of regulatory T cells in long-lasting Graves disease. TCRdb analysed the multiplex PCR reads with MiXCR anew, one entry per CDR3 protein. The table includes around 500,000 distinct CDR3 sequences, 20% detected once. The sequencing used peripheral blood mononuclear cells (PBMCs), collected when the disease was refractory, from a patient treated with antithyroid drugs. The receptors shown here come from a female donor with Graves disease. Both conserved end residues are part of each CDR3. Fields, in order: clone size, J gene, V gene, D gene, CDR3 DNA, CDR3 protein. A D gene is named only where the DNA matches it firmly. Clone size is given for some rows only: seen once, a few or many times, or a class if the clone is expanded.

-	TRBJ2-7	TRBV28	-	TGTGCCACTAAGACTTCATTGAGCTCCTACGAGCAGTACTTC	CATKTSLSSYEQYF
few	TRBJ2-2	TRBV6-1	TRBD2	TGTGCCAGCAATTCTAGACTAGCGCAGAACACCGGGGAGCTGTTTTTT	CASNSRLAQNTGELFF
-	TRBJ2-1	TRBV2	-	TGTGCCAGCAGGGCTCTAGGGCGTCAGTTCTTC	CASRALGRQFF
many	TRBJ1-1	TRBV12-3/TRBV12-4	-	TGTGCCAGCAGTTTTATGTGGGACCCGATTGAAGCTTTCTTT	CASSFMWDPIEAFF
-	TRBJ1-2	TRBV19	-	TGTGCCAGTAGTACCGGACAGCTCCTTTATCCCAACTATGGCTACACCTTC	CASSTGQLLYPNYGYTF
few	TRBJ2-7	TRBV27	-	TGTGCCAGCAGTTCGTACAGCGAGACCTACGAGCAGTACTTC	CASSSYSETYEQYF
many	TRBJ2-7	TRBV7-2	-	TGTGCCAGCAGCCTCTCACTCTCCTACGAGCAGTACTTC	CASSLSLSYEQYF
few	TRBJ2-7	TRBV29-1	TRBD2	TGCAGCGTTGGGGGAGGCGGGGGGTACGAGCAGTACTTC	CSVGGGGGYEQYF
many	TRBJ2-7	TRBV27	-	TGTGCCAGCAGTTTAATTGCTGGGGGGGAGCAGTACTTC	CASSLIAGGEQYF
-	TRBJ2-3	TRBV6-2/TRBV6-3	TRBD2	TGTGCCAGCAGTTACCCAGTGGGAGGGGACCCAGATACGCAGTATTTT	CASSYPVGGDPDTQYF
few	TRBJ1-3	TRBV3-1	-	TGTGCCAGCAGCCAAAAATCCAGGGTCAGCTCTGGAAACACCATATATTTT	CASSQKSRVSSGNTIYF
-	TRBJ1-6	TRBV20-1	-	TGCAGTGCTAGAGTCGCAGAGGCCTATAATTCACCCCTCCACTTT	CSARVAEAYNSPLHF
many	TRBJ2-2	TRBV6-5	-	TGTGCCAGCAGTTACTCAGGGTCCGGGGAGCTGTTTTTT	CASSYSGSGELFF
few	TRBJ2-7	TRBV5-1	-	TGCGCCAGCAAGGAGGGGCCCTACGAGCAGTACTTC	CASKEGPYEQYF
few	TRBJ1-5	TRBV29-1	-	TGCAGCGTTGATGGGGGTGGCAATCAGCCCCAGCATTTT	CSVDGGGNQPQHF
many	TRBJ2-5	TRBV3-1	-	TGTGCCAGCAGCCAAGAGCAGTCTCAAGCAGGGACCCAGTACTTC	CASSQEQSQAGTQYF
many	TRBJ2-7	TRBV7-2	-	TGTGCCAGCAGCTTAGTAGGAACAGCCTACGAGCAGTACTTC	CASSLVGTAYEQYF
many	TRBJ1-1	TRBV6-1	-	TGTGCCAGCAGTGAAAGTATAGGGTTAGGGGCTTTCTTT	CASSESIGLGAFF
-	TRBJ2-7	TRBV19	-	TGTGCCAGTAGTCTACTTAGTACGGACGAGCAGTACTTC	CASSLLSTDEQYF
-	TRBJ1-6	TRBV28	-	TGTGCCAGCAGTTTATGGTCACGGCCTTCTAATTCACCCCTCCACTTT	CASSLWSRPSNSPLHF
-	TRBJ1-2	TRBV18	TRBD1	TGTGCCAGCTCACCTCCCCGGACAGGCCTCCCTAACTATGGCTACACCTTC	CASSPPRTGLPNYGYTF
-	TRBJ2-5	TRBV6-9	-	TGTGCCAGCAGTTACGCTATCCTAGAAGAGACCCAGTACTTC	CASSYAILEETQYF
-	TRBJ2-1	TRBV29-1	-	TGCAGCGTATCCCGGCGACTAGGGTTTGGGGAGCAGTTCTTC	CSVSRRLGFGEQFF
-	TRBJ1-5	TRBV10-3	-	TGTGCCATCAGTGAAGTCGCGGGCGAGCCCCAGCATTTT	CAISEVAGEPQHF
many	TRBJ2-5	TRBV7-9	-	TGTGCCAGCAGCTTAGCGCAGGGGCAAGAGACCCAGTACTTC	CASSLAQGQETQYF
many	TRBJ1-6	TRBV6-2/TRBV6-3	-	TGTGCCAGCACCCGGGAGGGGTTGCACTCACCCCTCCACTTT	CASTREGLHSPLHF
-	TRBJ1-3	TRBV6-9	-	TGTGCCAGCAGTTACTCCGCTATCGGGGTACTAGACGGAAACACCATATATTTT	CASSYSAIGVLDGNTIYF
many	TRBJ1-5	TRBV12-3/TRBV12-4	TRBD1	TGTGCCAGCAGCCAAAGACGGGGCAGGGGGCCCCGCAATCAGCCCCAGCATTTT	CASSQRRGRGPRNQPQHF
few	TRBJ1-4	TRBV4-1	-	TGCGCCAGCAGCCAAAGGACGTCGACAAATGAAAAACTGTTTTTT	CASSQRTSTNEKLFF
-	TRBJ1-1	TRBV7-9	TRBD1	TGTGCCAGCAGCCCCCTTCAGGGGGGTGAGGGCACTGAAGCTTTCTTT	CASSPLQGGEGTEAFF
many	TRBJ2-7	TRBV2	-	TGTGCCAGCAGCCCGGTGAAGTACGAGCAGTACTTC	CASSPVKYEQYF
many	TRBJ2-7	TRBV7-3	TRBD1	TGTGCCAGCAGCTTCGGCCCGGGACAGAACTACGAGCAGTACTTC	CASSFGPGQNYEQYF
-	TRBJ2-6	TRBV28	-	TGTGCCAGCAGTTCACTTAATTCTGGGGCCAACGTCCTGACTTTC	CASSSLNSGANVLTF